The rows below give T cell receptor beta chains drawn from one sample of a study of blood T cells in healthy people across ages. MiXCR was run by TCRdb on the 5' RACE reads, yielding one entry per CDR3 protein. Of around 1.5 million distinct CDR3 sequences listed, 30% to 35% are singletons. Sequencing was carried out using blood. These receptor sequences come from a woman aged 25-40 years in good health. Both conserved end residues are part of each CDR3. A D gene is named only where the DNA matches it firmly. Rows give clone size only sometimes, using once, few, many, or a class for an expanded clone.

>TRBD2|TRBV4-1|TRBJ2-3|-
TGCGCCAGCAGCCAACTAGCGGGGGGGCAAGATACGCAGTATTTT
CASSQLAGGQDTQYF
>-|TRBV5-5|TRBJ2-1|many
TGTGCCAGCAGCTTGGACGAAAGGAATGAGCAGTTCTTC
CASSLDERNEQFF
>-|TRBV5-1|TRBJ2-5|-
TGCGCCAGCAGCTTGTGGGCTAGCCTAGAGACCCAGTACTTC
CASSLWASLETQYF
>-|TRBV7-6|TRBJ2-7|-
TGTGCCAGCAGCTCGCGCGCGGACTCCTACGAGCAGTACTTC
CASSSRADSYEQYF
>TRBD2|TRBV18|TRBJ2-5|-
TGTGCCAGCTCAAGACTAGCGGGGAAGGAAGAGACCCAGTACTTC
CASSRLAGKEETQYF
>TRBD2|TRBV29-1|TRBJ2-2|few
TGCAGCGTGGGACTAGCGGGCGGGGAGCTGTTTTTT
CSVGLAGGELFF
>TRBD1|TRBV27|TRBJ1-2|many
TGTGCCAGCAGTTCACAGGGGGCGGGGGGCTACACCTTC
CASSSQGAGGYTF
>-|TRBV6-2/TRBV6-3|TRBJ1-2|-
TGTGCCAGCAGACCCGGGACGTCTAACTATGGCTACACCTTC
CASRPGTSNYGYTF
>TRBD1|TRBV5-1|TRBJ1-4|few
TGCGCCAGCAGCTTGGAGGGACAGGGCGACGAAAAACTGTTTTTT
CASSLEGQGDEKLFF
>-|TRBV7-6|TRBJ2-1|-
TGTGCCAGCAGCTTAGAACCCAGGAGCTCCTACAATGAGCAGTTCTTC
CASSLEPRSSYNEQFF
>-|TRBV9|TRBJ1-6|-
TGTGCCAGCAGCGTCAGGGTTGATAATTCACCCCTCCACTTT
CASSVRVDNSPLHF
>-|TRBV5-6|TRBJ2-7|-
TGTGCCAGCAGCTTCCGGGACCTGGTTTTGGACGAGCAGTACTTC
CASSFRDLVLDEQYF
>TRBD2|TRBV6-2/TRBV6-3|TRBJ2-3|-
TGTGCCAGCAGTTCCCACGGGACTAGCGCTAGGGATACGCAGTATTTT
CASSSHGTSARDTQYF
>TRBD2|TRBV12-3/TRBV12-4|TRBJ2-7|-
TGTGCCAGCAGTGTCAGTGGTCAAGGGGACTACGAGCGGTACTTC
CASSVSGQGDYERYF
>TRBD1|TRBV7-9|TRBJ1-1|-
TGTGCCAGCAGCGCGGGACAGGGGGGAGCTTTCTTT
CASSAGQGGAFF
>-|TRBV10-3|TRBJ1-2|-
TGTGCCATCAGTGTATCAGGGGTTGGAGGTGGCTACACCTTC
CAISVSGVGGGYTF
>-|TRBV7-2|TRBJ2-1|many
TGTGCCAGCAGTTGGGGCACGGGACCCGCCCTAAACAATGAGCAGTTCTTC
CASSWGTGPALNNEQFF
>-|TRBV7-7|TRBJ2-7|-
TGTGCCAGCAGTCCGTCCGGGGAGGCTCAGTACTTC
CASSPSGEAQYF
>TRBD2|TRBV7-9|TRBJ2-3|-
TGTGCCAGCAGCTTAGTTAGCGGGAACTCAGATACGCAGTATTTT
CASSLVSGNSDTQYF
>TRBD1|TRBV6-5|TRBJ2-1|few
TGTGCCAGCGCTCGGACAGGGGTCCACAATGAGCAGTTCTTC
CASARTGVHNEQFF
>TRBD2|TRBV28|TRBJ2-3|-
TGTGCCAGCAGTACCCCGGGTAGCGGGCCCCCAGATACGCAGTATTTT
CASSTPGSGPPDTQYF
>-|TRBV29-1|TRBJ2-1|-
TGCAGCGTGCTCGGCCACGGGGGCTCCAATGCGCAGTTCTTC
CSVLGHGGSNAQFF
>-|TRBV10-3|TRBJ2-5|few
TGTGCCATCAGTGAGGGGGCCCTGAGGGCAGAGACCCAGTACTTC
CAISEGALRAETQYF
>TRBD2|TRBV5-1|TRBJ2-7|-
TGCGCCAGCAGCTATAGCGGGAGTATCTACGAGCAGTACTTC
CASSYSGSIYEQYF
>-|TRBV5-6|TRBJ2-3|few
TGTGCCAGCAGCTTGGCTATTAGCACAGATACGCAGTATTTT
CASSLAISTDTQYF
>-|TRBV29-1|TRBJ2-1|-
TGCAGCGTACAAGGGGGGGCGGGAAAAGCGGGCGATGAGCAGTTCTTC
CSVQGGAGKAGDEQFF
>-|TRBV27|TRBJ2-7|-
TGTACCAGCGAAGGCAGGGCCCACGAGCAGTACTTC
CTSEGRAHEQYF